The next 21 T cell receptor beta chains were all read from a single sample in a study of cytomegalovirus exposure and HLA in healthy donors. The PCR had 60 Vbeta and 13 Jbeta primers. The repertoire was sequenced with immunoSEQ multiplex PCR; TCRdb's copy has only in-frame clones and lacks some. This repertoire shows about 160,000 clones, 75% to 85% found once; its top ten account for about 0.89%. Sequenced sample: PBMCs. All receptors derive from a girl aged 2-10 years in good health and CMV-seropositive.

This rearrangement joins TRBV6-1 to TRBJ1-1; no definite D call. V lost 3 bases to trimming and J lost 0 bases, with 11 bases between them. The CDR3 is 15 amino acids. CDR1 is MNHNS, CDR2 SASEGT, per germline. The CDR3 region is CASSEISNMNTEAFF. CDR3 coding DNA: TGTGCCAGCAGTGAGATCAGTAACATGAACACTGAAGCTTTCTTT.

The chain joins TRBV2 to TRBJ1-1; the D gene is possibly TRBD1 (6 bases). The germline CDR1 and CDR2 sequences are SNHLY and FYNNEI. This CDR3 has 18 amino acids. V dropped 6 bases and J dropped 1 base, with 24 bases sitting between them. CDR3 bases: TGTGCCAGCAGGGGCGGTATGGACAGCCTAGTAAAGAACACTGAAGCTTTCTTT. Translation: CASRGGMDSLVKNTEAFF.

CDR3 nucleotide sequence: TGTGCCAGCACCACAACGGGGGGCCGTCAGCCCCAGCATTTT. Translated: CASTTTGGRQPQHF. V usage is TRBV27 and J usage is TRBJ1-5; D may be TRBD1 (6 bases). The V gene's germline CDR1 is MNHEY and CDR2 SMNVEV (reference sequence). The CDR3 is 14 residues long. Trimming shortened V by 7 bases and J by 6 bases, and 16 bases separated the two germline ends.

The rearrangement links TRBV4-1 to TRBJ2-6; 13 bases map to TRBD2. This CDR3 is 19 amino acids long. J gave up 4 bases and V 0 bases, and 6 bases lay outside the gene matches. Germline V gene data show CDR1 as MGHRA and CDR2 as YSYEKL. This CDR3 reads CASSQEPGLAGTGANVLTF. The CDR3 DNA reads TGCGCCAGCAGCCAAGAACCGGGACTAGCGGGAACCGGGGCCAACGTCCTGACTTTC.

CDR3 region: CASSSLGGPTDNEQFF. In DNA, the CDR3 is TGTGCCAGCAGCTCTCTGGGAGGGCCCACGGACAATGAGCAGTTCTTC. V gene TRBV7-9 combines with J gene TRBJ2-1, with TRBD2 identical over 7 bases. Germline V lookup: CDR1 SEHNR, CDR2 FQNEAQ (reference sequence). CDR3 length: 16 amino acids. The V segment lost 4 bases and the J segment 5 bases; nucleotides outside the gene matches: 11.

This clone was found once. The CDR3 nucleotides read TGTGCCAGCAGCTTAGGGGGGACACTGAACACTGAAGCTTTCTTT. Its protein is CASSLGGTLNTEAFF. The rearrangement uses TRBV7-8 and TRBJ1-1, with D possibly matching TRBD1 (6 bases). Germline loops: CDR1 SGHVS, CDR2 FQNEAQ. V was trimmed by 1 base and J by 0 bases, leaving 9 bases between them. The CDR3 extends over 15 amino acids.

The V call is TRBV4-1, the J call TRBJ2-7; weak D call: TRBD2 (6 bases). V was trimmed by 5 bases and J by 2 bases, leaving 13 bases between them. Germline V gives CDR1 MGHRA, CDR2 YSYEKL. The CDR3 has 14 residues. The CDR3 here is CASSLSSGTYEQYF. For the CDR3, the DNA is TGCGCCAGCAGCTTGAGTAGCGGAACCTACGAGCAGTACTTC.

The gene calls are TRBV6-1 and TRBJ2-7; 8 bases fit TRBD1. The germline gives CDR1 MNHNS, CDR2 SASEGT. This CDR3 spans 16 amino acids. V lost 0 bases to trimming and J lost 5 bases; unmatched junction nucleotides: 9. The CDR3 is CASSEAAGGSVDEQYF. CDR3 DNA sequence: TGTGCCAGCAGTGAAGCGGCAGGGGGCTCTGTTGACGAGCAGTACTTC.

The chain links TRBV6-1 to TRBJ1-3; TRBD1 might be the D (6 bases). This CDR3 comprises 14 residues. Looked up from germline, CDR1 is MNHNS and CDR2 is SASEGT. V was clipped by 10 bases and J by 0 bases, with 13 bases between them. CDR3 DNA: TGTGCCACCCAACAGGGACACTCTGGAAACACCATATATTTT. This sequence encodes CATQQGHSGNTIYF.

The V gene is TRBV19, the J gene TRBJ2-2, with 11 nucleotides matching TRBD1. Trimming took 9 bases from V and 6 from J; bases not matched to a gene: 6. The germline CDR1 and CDR2 sequences are LNHDA and SQIVND (reference sequence). There are 14 residues in the CDR3. This chain's CDR3 is CASKGQGAPGELFF. CDR3 bases: TGTGCCAGCAAAGGACAGGGGGCGCCCGGGGAGCTGTTTTTT.

The V gene is TRBV7-2, the J gene TRBJ2-5; 11 positions agree with TRBD2. CDR1 is SGHTA and CDR2 is FQGNSA in the germline V gene. The CDR3 extends over 15 amino acids. The ends lost 5 bases at V and 3 bases at J; junction bases unmatched: 5. This CDR3 is CASSQQLAGEETQYF. Written as DNA, the CDR3 is TGTGCCAGCAGCCAACAACTAGCGGGAGAAGAGACCCAGTACTTC.

There are a few counts of this clone. The chain recombines TRBV28 with TRBJ2-5; the match to TRBD1 covers 7 bases. The CDR3 has 14 amino acids. Germline V gene lookup returns CDR1 MDHEN and CDR2 SYDVKM. The V segment lost 4 bases and the J segment 1 base; nucleotides outside the gene matches: 3. Written as DNA, the CDR3 is TGTGCCAGCAGTTCCCGACAGGGCCAAGAGACCCAGTACTTC. This encodes CASSSRQGQETQYF.

The chain is built from TRBV7-3 and TRBJ2-2; D is possibly TRBD1 (6 bases). Germline-derived CDR1 and CDR2 are SGHTA and FQGTGA. The CDR3 length is 15 residues. Trimming cost V 5 bases and J 4 bases, with 14 bases left between them. In DNA, the CDR3 is TGTGCCAGCAGCGTATTTCGGGACATCACCGGGGAGCTGTTTTTT. This gives the protein CASSVFRDITGELFF.

V usage is TRBV19 and J usage is TRBJ2-7, with D perhaps TRBD2 (5 bases). V was cut by 3 bases and J by 4 bases, with 13 bases left in between. This CDR3 spans 14 amino acids. The germline V gene has CDR1 LNHDA and CDR2 SQIVND (reference sequence). The CDR3 here is CASSIGRRGYEQYF. CDR3 DNA sequence: TGTGCCAGTAGTATCGGTAGACGGGGATACGAGCAGTACTTC.

The V call is TRBV6-5, the J call TRBJ2-3, with TRBD2 as a possible D gene (6 bases). CDR1 and CDR2 from the germline V gene are MNHEY and SVGAGI. V gave up 0 bases and J gave up 0 bases, with 10 bases separating them. The CDR3 is made up of 16 amino acids. CDR3 protein: CASSYSNGRSTDTQYF. CDR3 nucleotides: TGTGCCAGCAGTTACTCGAACGGGAGAAGCACAGATACGCAGTATTTT.

The rearrangement joins TRBV11-2 to TRBJ1-1; 7 bases align to TRBD1. The CDR3 totals 14 residues. CDR1 and CDR2 (germline): SGHAT, FQNNGV. Unmatched junction bases numbered 7, after V lost 5 bases and J lost 4 bases. CDR3 DNA sequence: TGTGCCAGCAGCGAGGGGGCGAGGGGCACTGAAGCTTTCTTT. This encodes CASSEGARGTEAFF.

This sequence joins TRBV10-3 and TRBJ2-3; 11 bases are shared with TRBD2. The V and J ends lost 6 bases and 6 bases, in that order; junction bases with no gene match: 5. Looked up from germline, CDR1 is ENHRY and CDR2 is SYGVKD. The CDR3 contains 14 residues. The CDR3 reads CAISALAGEDTQYF. The CDR3 nucleotides read TGTGCCATCAGCGCACTAGCGGGAGAGGATACGCAGTATTTT.

The sample holds a few counts of this clone. This chain links TRBV7-9 with TRBJ1-1; weak D call: TRBD1 (5 bases). This CDR3 comprises 15 residues. Germline V gives CDR1 SEHNR, CDR2 FQNEAQ (reference sequence). Trimming removed 4 bases from V and 3 bases from J, with 15 bases in between. The CDR3 protein is CASSSSQGVDTEAFF. The CDR3 region has the DNA TGTGCCAGCAGCTCCTCCCAGGGCGTTGACACTGAAGCTTTCTTT.

This clone was observed a single time. Its ends do not fully match the called genes, so a read error is possible. The chain joins TRBV5-5 to TRBJ2-7; 8 positions match TRBD1. Germline V gives CDR1 SGHKS, CDR2 YYEKEE (reference sequence). The CDR3 sequence is 15 residues long. The CDR3 nucleotides are TGTGCCAGCAGCCCCGGACAGGGAGTGGCCTACGGGCAGTACTTC. Protein: CASSPGQGVAYGQYF.

The CDR3 region is CASNIGTAYEQYF. The CDR3 coding sequence is TGTGCCAGCAACATAGGGACAGCCTACGAGCAGTACTTC. The chain is built from TRBV28 and TRBJ2-7, with TRBD1 matching over 7 bases. With 7 bases clipped from V and 2 bases from J, the junction kept 5 bases outside the gene matches. CDR1 and CDR2 (germline): MDHEN, SYDVKM. This CDR3 has 13 amino acids.

This clone turned up a few times. The chain carries TRBV30 and TRBJ2-5, with 12 bases identical to TRBD1. V dropped 4 bases and J dropped 9; count of bases not matched to a gene: 9. The CDR3 spans 14 residues. The germline CDR1 and CDR2 sequences are GTSNPN and SVGIG (reference sequence). CDR3 bases: TGTGCCTGGATCTCCAGGGGGACAGGGGGCTCCCAGTACTTC. Its translation: CAWISRGTGGSQYF.